The rows below give T cell receptor beta chains drawn from one sample of a study of shared clonotypes between healthy human individuals. Libraries were prepared by immunoSEQ multiplex PCR; TCRdb keeps only in-frame clonotypes and omits some of them. The table includes about 2.4 million clones, approximately 92% detected once. Sample: naive CD4+ T cells sorted from blood. The receptors come from a man younger than 35 in good health. Both conserved end residues are part of each CDR3. The order of the fields is J gene, clone size, D gene, V gene, CDR3 length, CDR3 DNA, CDR3 protein. The D gene is left open where the match is weak. Not all rows give a size; the values are once, few, many and, for expanded clones, a class.

J gene: TRBJ1-1
clone size: .
D gene: .
V gene: TRBV7-8
CDR3 length: 13
CDR3 DNA: TGTGCCAGCAGCCCTGCAGAGAACACTGAAGCTTTCTTT
CDR3 protein: CASSPAENTEAFF

J gene: TRBJ2-7
clone size: .
D gene: .
V gene: TRBV19
CDR3 length: 15
CDR3 DNA: TGTGCCAGTAGTATGTCGCAGGGTAGCAACCACGAGCAGTACTTC
CDR3 protein: CASSMSQGSNHEQYF

J gene: TRBJ2-5
clone size: .
D gene: TRBD1
V gene: TRBV5-1
CDR3 length: 15
CDR3 DNA: TGCGCCAGCAGCCTGGGGGACAGGGGAGTGGAGACCCAGTACTTC
CDR3 protein: CASSLGDRGVETQYF

J gene: TRBJ1-6
clone size: .
D gene: .
V gene: TRBV5-3
CDR3 length: 13
CDR3 DNA: TGTGCCAGAAGCAACGCCACTTTTACACCCCTCCACTTT
CDR3 protein: CARSNATFTPLHF

J gene: TRBJ1-1
clone size: .
D gene: TRBD1
V gene: TRBV12-5
CDR3 length: 16
CDR3 DNA: TGTGCTAGTGGTTTGGTATTAGGCAGGGGGCCCACTGAAGCTTTCTTT
CDR3 protein: CASGLVLGRGPTEAFF

J gene: TRBJ2-1
clone size: .
D gene: TRBD2
V gene: TRBV29-1
CDR3 length: 15
CDR3 DNA: TGCAGCGTGGTGACTAGCGGAGGGATATACAATGAGCAGTTCTTC
CDR3 protein: CSVVTSGGIYNEQFF

J gene: TRBJ2-5
clone size: .
D gene: .
V gene: TRBV6-8
CDR3 length: 14
CDR3 DNA: TGTGCCAGCAGTTACAGCACACCTCAAGAGACCCAGTACTTC
CDR3 protein: CASSYSTPQETQYF

J gene: TRBJ2-7
clone size: once
D gene: .
V gene: TRBV5-1
CDR3 length: 15
CDR3 DNA: TGCGCCAGCAGCTTGGAAGTGGGGGGCCCCTACGAGCAGTACTTC
CDR3 protein: CASSLEVGGPYEQYF

J gene: TRBJ2-5
clone size: .
D gene: .
V gene: TRBV10-2
CDR3 length: 14
CDR3 DNA: TGCGCCAGCAGTAATCAGGGAATGGTTGAGACCCAGTACTTC
CDR3 protein: CASSNQGMVETQYF

J gene: TRBJ2-3
clone size: .
D gene: .
V gene: TRBV5-6
CDR3 length: 15
CDR3 DNA: TGTGCCAGCAGCTTGGAGGTAGTTCTCGCAGATACGCAGTATTTT
CDR3 protein: CASSLEVVLADTQYF

J gene: TRBJ1-1
clone size: .
D gene: .
V gene: TRBV21-1
CDR3 length: 15
CDR3 DNA: TGTGCCAGCAGCAAGGGGGGACAGGGAGGAGCTGAAGCTTTCTTT
CDR3 protein: CASSKGGQGGAEAFF

J gene: TRBJ2-2
clone size: .
D gene: .
V gene: TRBV19
CDR3 length: 13
CDR3 DNA: TGTGCCAGTAGTATAGCTGACACCGGGGAGCTGTTTTTT
CDR3 protein: CASSIADTGELFF

J gene: TRBJ1-1
clone size: .
D gene: .
V gene: TRBV18
CDR3 length: 16
CDR3 DNA: TGTGCCAGCTCACCTCTCATGGGCCAGGTAGAAACTGAAGCTTTCTTT
CDR3 protein: CASSPLMGQVETEAFF

J gene: TRBJ2-1
clone size: .
D gene: TRBD2
V gene: TRBV2
CDR3 length: 13
CDR3 DNA: TGTGCCAGCATTCCGGGGGGGAGGAATGAGCAGTTCTTC
CDR3 protein: CASIPGGRNEQFF

J gene: TRBJ1-1
clone size: .
D gene: TRBD1
V gene: TRBV7-9
CDR3 length: 15
CDR3 DNA: TGTGCCAGCAGCACCCGACAGGGAATGAACACTGAAGCTTTCTTT
CDR3 protein: CASSTRQGMNTEAFF

J gene: TRBJ1-6
clone size: once
D gene: .
V gene: TRBV7-9
CDR3 length: 14
CDR3 DNA: TGTGCCAGCAGCTTAGCGATCCCGAATTCACCCCTCCACTTT
CDR3 protein: CASSLAIPNSPLHF

J gene: TRBJ1-1
clone size: .
D gene: .
V gene: TRBV5-6
CDR3 length: 16
CDR3 DNA: TGTGCCAGCAGCTTGGGTAGGGGCAATTCCAAGGGTGAAGCTTTCTTT
CDR3 protein: CASSLGRGNSKGEAFF

J gene: TRBJ2-7
clone size: .
D gene: .
V gene: TRBV11-2
CDR3 length: 15
CDR3 DNA: TGTGCCAGCAGCCCAATGGGCAGGGCTCACTACGAGCAGTACTTC
CDR3 protein: CASSPMGRAHYEQYF

J gene: TRBJ2-7
clone size: .
D gene: .
V gene: TRBV28
CDR3 length: 12
CDR3 DNA: TGTGCCAGCAGTAGTGACAGATACGAGCAGTACTTC
CDR3 protein: CASSSDRYEQYF

J gene: TRBJ1-1
clone size: .
D gene: .
V gene: TRBV30
CDR3 length: 16
CDR3 DNA: TGTGCCTGGAGCGGGGGGACGGGGGTCATGAACACTGAAGCTTTCTTT
CDR3 protein: CAWSGGTGVMNTEAFF

J gene: TRBJ1-6
clone size: .
D gene: .
V gene: TRBV6-5
CDR3 length: 14
CDR3 DNA: TGTGCCAGCACCGACACAGGGACTGGTTCACCCCTCCACTTT
CDR3 protein: CASTDTGTGSPLHF

J gene: TRBJ2-3
clone size: .
D gene: .
V gene: TRBV10-3
CDR3 length: 12
CDR3 DNA: TGTGCCAGCAAAGGGGAAACAGATACGCAGTATTTT
CDR3 protein: CASKGETDTQYF